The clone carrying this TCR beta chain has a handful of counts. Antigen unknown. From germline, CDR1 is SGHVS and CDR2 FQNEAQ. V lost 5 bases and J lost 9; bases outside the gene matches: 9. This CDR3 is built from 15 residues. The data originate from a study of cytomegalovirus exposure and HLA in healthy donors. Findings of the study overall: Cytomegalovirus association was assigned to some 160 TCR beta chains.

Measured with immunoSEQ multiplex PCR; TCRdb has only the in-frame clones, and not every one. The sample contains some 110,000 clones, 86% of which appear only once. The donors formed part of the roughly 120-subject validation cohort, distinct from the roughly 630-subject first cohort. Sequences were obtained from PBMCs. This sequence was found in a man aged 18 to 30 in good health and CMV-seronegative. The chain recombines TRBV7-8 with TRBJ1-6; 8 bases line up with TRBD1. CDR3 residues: CASSQGTGGGSPLHF. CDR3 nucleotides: TGTGCCAGCAGCCAGGGCACAGGGGGAGGTTCACCCCTCCACTTT.